This T cell receptor beta chain was recorded in a study of blood T cell repertoires in COVID-19. Overall study context: The samples span acute and convalescent COVID-19 from the United States, Italy and Spain. Sources were T cells, B-cell-depleted T cells, or PBMCs; the material itself was cDNA or gDNA.

TCRdb's copy holds only in-frame clones and misses some; the assay was immunoSEQ multiplex PCR. The sample has 81,000 or so clones, about 82% seen once; the top ten hold around a tenth. V was clipped by 4 bases and J by 6 bases; unmatched bases: 12. Per the germline V gene, CDR1 is ENHRY and CDR2 is SYGVKD. This CDR3 has 16 amino acids. This clonotype was sampled from a man aged 45 to 65 with COVID-19, enrolled during active disease. The chain employs TRBV10-3 and TRBJ1-3; 7 positions match TRBD1. The specimen sequenced was peripheral blood. The CDR3 DNA reads TGTGCCATCAGTGGGGGCCAGACAGGGCGGATAAACACCATATATTTT. Residues: CAISGGQTGRINTIYF.